These 15 T cell receptor beta chains came from one sample sequenced in a study of long-term antiretroviral therapy in people with HIV. Running of the v3.0 immunoSEQ assay took place at survey level. Assay: immunoSEQ multiplex PCR; the TCRdb copy retains only in-frame clones and omits some. The sample contains about 24,000 clones, 84% of which appear only once. Specimen: unsorted PBMCs, collected 3 years after starting antiretroviral therapy. The receptors originated from a man over 45 with HIV.

The chain has TRBV28 and TRBJ2-7, with TRBD1 matching 9 bases. V lost 6 bases to trimming and J lost 5 bases; unmatched junction nucleotides: 11. The CDR3 totals 15 residues. Germline V lookup: CDR1 MDHEN, CDR2 SYDVKM. CDR3 protein: CASRSQGADRHEQYF. Here the CDR3 DNA reads TGTGCCAGCAGGTCACAGGGGGCGGATCGTCACGAGCAGTACTTC.

The chain couples TRBV5-4 to TRBJ2-7; D tentatively reads TRBD1 or TRBD2 (6 bases each). Trimming stripped 0 bases from V and 4 bases from J, with 17 bases between. The CDR3 has 16 residues. The germline V gene encodes CDR1 SGHNT and CDR2 YYREEE (reference sequence). CDR3 DNA: TGTGCCAGCAGCTTGGACAGGGACTCCTCTCGATACGAGCAGTACTTC. It codes for CASSLDRDSSRYEQYF.

The chain uses TRBV27 and TRBJ2-7; no reliable D call. The CDR3 runs to 13 residues. V was clipped by 3 bases and J by 0 bases, with 6 bases between them. Looked up from germline, CDR1 is MNHEY and CDR2 is SMNVEV (reference sequence). The CDR3 DNA is TGTGCCAGCAGTTTTATAGACTCCTACGAGCAGTACTTC. This encodes CASSFIDSYEQYF.

This chain joins TRBV19 and TRBJ2-7; TRBD2 aligns across 8 bases. CDR1 and CDR2 (germline): LNHDA, SQIVND (reference sequence). The V segment lost 5 bases and the J segment 5 bases; nucleotides outside the gene matches: 11. The CDR3 covers 15 residues. The CDR3 reads CASSPRGAGGNEQYF. In nucleotides, the CDR3 is TGTGCCAGTAGTCCCCGGGGTGCGGGAGGAAACGAGCAGTACTTC.

The chain recombines TRBV7-9 with TRBJ1-5; 7 nucleotides match TRBD1. The CDR3 totals 15 residues. In germline, CDR1 is SEHNR, CDR2 FQNEAQ (reference sequence). With V trimmed by 0 bases and J by 3 bases, 2 bases remained unmatched. The CDR3 reads CASSLAGQANQPQHF. The CDR3 DNA sequence: TGTGCCAGCAGCTTAGCCGGACAGGCCAATCAGCCCCAGCATTTT.

Regarding this clone: The same CDR3 arises from other DNA sequences in this sample as well. The rearrangement joins TRBV7-2 to TRBJ1-5, with D possibly matching TRBD1 (5 bases). The germline gives CDR1 SGHTA, CDR2 FQGNSA. This CDR3 region has 12 residues. V lost 8 bases to trimming and J lost 1 base, with 6 bases between them. The chain's CDR3 is CASGDSNQPQHF. The CDR3 DNA reads as TGTGCCAGCGGGGACAGCAATCAGCCCCAGCATTTT.

As to this clone: At one boundary the junction diverges from the germline segment, which might be a read error. The chain uses TRBV20-1 and TRBJ2-7; TRBD1 matches at 8 bases. Germline V CDR1 and CDR2: DFQATT, SNEGSKA (reference sequence). The CDR3 length is 11 residues. The CDR3 is CSAPPVTGASF. The CDR3 DNA sequence: TGCAGTGCGCCTCCGGTGACAGGGGCGTCCTTC.

The chain joins TRBV6-4 to TRBJ2-7; D is possibly TRBD1 (6 bases). Trimming stripped 0 bases from V and 5 bases from J, with 14 bases between. There are 15 residues in the CDR3. The germline V gene encodes CDR1 MRHNA and CDR2 SNTAGT. The CDR3 protein is CASSDSAGDIHEQYF. The DNA of the CDR3 is TGTGCCAGCAGTGACTCGGCAGGGGATATCCACGAGCAGTACTTC.

V and J are TRBV7-9 and TRBJ2-3; D ambiguous. This CDR3 has 15 amino acids. Germline V gene lookup returns CDR1 SEHNR and CDR2 FQNEAQ (reference sequence). With 1 base removed from V and 1 base from J, the gap between germline ends came to 9 bases. Written as DNA, the CDR3 is TGTGCCAGCAGCTTAGGAGTGGCCCGCACAGATACGCAGTATTTT. It encodes CASSLGVARTDTQYF.

J is TRBJ1-2 and V is TRBV9; D is perhaps TRBD1 (6 bases). The germline V gene has CDR1 SGDLS and CDR2 YYNGEE. V was cut by 0 bases and J by 5 bases, with 14 bases left in between. The CDR3 extends over 15 amino acids. CDR3 DNA sequence: TGTGCCAGCAGCGTAGCCGGGGGACAAACTTATGGCTACACCTTC. It specifies CASSVAGGQTYGYTF.

This clone was picked up one time. The chain uses TRBV6-5 and TRBJ2-5; D is perhaps TRBD1 (6 bases). There are 15 residues in the CDR3. CDR1 and CDR2 from the germline V gene are MNHEY and SVGAGI. Trimming removed 2 bases at V and 5 bases at J, with 15 bases between. The CDR3 here is CASSYTAGVFETQYF. For the CDR3, the DNA is TGTGCCAGCAGTTACACAGCAGGGGTGTTCGAGACCCAGTACTTC.

The rearrangement joins TRBV19 to TRBJ2-7; tentatively, D is TRBD1 or TRBD2 (6 bases each). This CDR3 has 14 residues. Trimming removed 3 bases at V and 3 bases at J, with 12 bases between. Per germline, CDR1 LNHDA and CDR2 SQIVND (reference sequence). This CDR3 is CASSITGGYYEQYF. The CDR3 coding sequence is TGTGCCAGTAGTATTACCGGGGGCTACTACGAGCAGTACTTC.

This clone was seen only once. V is TRBV7-2 and J is TRBJ1-2, with D possibly matching TRBD1 (6 bases). V was trimmed by 3 bases and J by 4 bases, leaving 18 bases between them. Germline CDR1 is SGHTA and CDR2 is FQGNSA. This CDR3 region has 16 residues. Written as DNA, the CDR3 is TGTGCCAGCAGCTTCCATGTGAGGGGGGAATCCTATGGCTACACCTTC. Amino acids: CASSFHVRGESYGYTF.

The chain joins TRBV6-6 to TRBJ2-5; TRBD1 is a possible D gene (5 bases). Germline loops: CDR1 MNHNY, CDR2 SVGAGI (reference sequence). Trimming removed 2 bases from V and 3 bases from J, with 7 bases in between. This CDR3 region has 13 residues. The CDR3 region is CASSYAREETQYF. CDR3 DNA sequence: TGTGCCAGCAGTTACGCCAGGGAAGAGACCCAGTACTTC.

The chain links TRBV18 to TRBJ2-3, with TRBD2 identical over 15 bases. Germline CDR1 reads KGHSH; CDR2 reads LQKENI. J lost 5 bases, V lost 3 bases, and 3 bases had no gene match. There are 16 residues in the CDR3. The CDR3 region is CASSPGLAGGLDTQYF. The CDR3 DNA reads as TGTGCCAGCTCACCCGGACTAGCGGGGGGGCTAGATACGCAGTATTTT. The entire variable domain, with the rest obtained from reference TRBV18 and TRBJ2-3, is as follows: NAGVMQNPRHLVRRRGQEARLRCSPMKGHSHVYWYRQLPEEGLKFMVYLQKENIIDESGMPKERFSAEFPKEGPSILRIQQVVRGDSAAYFCASSPGLAGGLDTQYFGPGTRLTVL.